The following is a T cell receptor (beta chain) sequence with its context. Its antigen is currently unknown. Every bit of the isolated RNA underwent reverse transcription, so sequencing read expressed TCRB transcripts. Sequenced by immunoSEQ multiplex PCR; TCRdb stores in-frame clones only, minus some. The sample yields 500,000 to 850,000 clones, 11% to 15% seen once. This specimen belongs to a study of beta chain features in type 1 diabetes. This CDR3 comprises 14 residues. Between the trimmed V and J ends, which lost 6 bases and 0 bases, there was a span of 11 bases. From germline, CDR1 is SGHRS and CDR2 YFSETQ. Sorting with CD45RO/CCR7/CD25/CD127/CD95/CD27 yielded naive, central memory, regulatory and stem-like memory CD4+ cells. Study findings and constraints: Sampled from patients, naive, central memory and Treg TCRB repertoires appeared more similar than those sampled from healthy donors. In all four CD4+ subsets, TCRB CDR3 length was significantly, moderately reduced in type 1 diabetes.

The TCR was taken from a man aged 18 to 30 with type 1 diabetes. V usage is TRBV5-1 and J usage is TRBJ2-3; D is uncertain. Sequenced: naive CD4+ T cells from blood. CDR3 sequence: CASTEFSSTDTQYF. In nucleotides, the CDR3 is TGCGCCAGCACCGAGTTTTCTAGCACAGATACGCAGTATTTT.